This record concerns one T cell receptor beta chain sequence. TCRdb re-analysed the RT-PCR reads in MiXCR, keeping a single row per CDR3 protein. The sample lists more than 450,000 distinct CDR3 sequences; roughly 10% were seen once. These data are taken from a study of response to subunit inactivated influenza vaccine. V dropped 4 bases and J dropped 2; count of bases not matched to a gene: 5. The CDR3 length is 14 residues. Germline assignment: CDR1 MNHEY and CDR2 SVGAGI. This sample also belongs to another study, concerning T cells expressing NK-cell markers. That paper states: 5'RACE template switching with UMIs generated TCR beta cDNA. Sequenced donors, eight in total, included seven who were HCMV-seropositive and one who was seronegative. About six donors carried dominant NKG2C+ clonotypes that made up 1.0-7.0% of their CD8+ T cells.

This receptor was taken from a man aged 50-59 years who received an inactivated influenza vaccine. Source: PBMCs from blood, taken on the day of vaccination. V usage is TRBV6-5 and J usage is TRBJ2-7; TRBD1 matches 7 bases. The CDR3 bases are TGTGCCAGCAGTTTCACGGGGACAGCCTACGAGCAGTACTTC. This sequence encodes CASSFTGTAYEQYF.